These 27 T cell receptor beta chains originate from one sample sequenced in a study of CD8+ T cells in alopecia areata. Sequencing used cDNA as its template, made by extracting RNA and reverse transcribing it. Assay used: immunoSEQ multiplex PCR; TCRdb lists only in-frame clones, some missing. This table holds some 180,000 clones, about half found once. Documented treatment: oral pan-JAK inhibitor, 5-10 mg twice daily. This material consisted of CD8+ T cells sorted from blood, taken between weeks 51 and 54, from a patient treated with tofacitinib. These receptors were collected from a human donor with alopecia areata.

The gene calls are TRBV5-4 and TRBJ2-6; no reliable D call. Germline-derived CDR1 and CDR2 are SGHNT and YYREEE (reference sequence). Between the trimmed V and J ends, which lost 4 bases and 2 bases, there was a span of 4 bases. This CDR3 is built from 13 residues. The CDR3, as DNA: TGTGCCAGCAGCCTTACTGGGGCCAACGTCCTGACTTTC. Translation: CASSLTGANVLTF.

This chain connects TRBV6-5 to TRBJ1-1; TRBD1 matches 8 bases. CDR1 and CDR2 from the germline V gene are MNHEY and SVGAGI. V shed 5 bases and J 4 bases; nucleotides not matched to a gene: 6. The CDR3 runs to 14 residues. The CDR3 DNA is TGTGCCAGCAGTCCTCAGGGGGCGAGCACTGAAGCTTTCTTT. Translation: CASSPQGASTEAFF.

The rearrangement links TRBV5-4 to TRBJ2-7; D unresolved. The ends were cut back, 2 bases at V and 0 bases at J, with 12 bases in the middle. Germline lookup yields CDR1 SGHNT and CDR2 YYREEE (reference sequence). The CDR3 is 15 amino acids. The CDR3 loop reads CASSFYPGASYEQYF. Here the CDR3 DNA reads TGTGCCAGCAGCTTTTATCCAGGTGCCTCCTACGAGCAGTACTTC.

The chain recombines TRBV6-5 with TRBJ1-2, with 9 bases identical to TRBD1. The J segment lost 2 bases and the V segment lost 1 base, leaving 2 bases of the junction unmatched. This CDR3 comprises 15 residues. The germline V gene has CDR1 MNHEY and CDR2 SVGAGI. As DNA, the CDR3 is TGTGCCAGCAGTTACTTACAGGGGGCGAACTATGGCTACACCTTC. This encodes CASSYLQGANYGYTF.

This clone turned up a few times. V is TRBV10-3 and J is TRBJ2-1; 7 positions match TRBD2. The CDR3 length is 15 residues. V dropped 4 bases and J dropped 2; count of bases not matched to a gene: 5. Germline V lookup: CDR1 ENHRY, CDR2 SYGVKD. CDR3 sequence: CAISASGDPYNEQFF. CDR3 bases: TGTGCCATCAGTGCTAGCGGTGACCCCTACAATGAGCAGTTCTTC.

V gene TRBV5-4 combines with J gene TRBJ1-1; D remains ambiguous. Deletions cut 0 bases from V and 0 bases from J, with 6 bases between. The V gene's germline CDR1 is SGHNT and CDR2 YYREEE (reference sequence). This CDR3 has 14 amino acids. DNA of the CDR3: TGTGCCAGCAGCTTGGTTCCCCTGAACACTGAAGCTTTCTTT. Its protein product is CASSLVPLNTEAFF.

CDR3 sequence (DNA): TGTGCCAGCAGTCCATGGGACAGGGGATCCTACGAGCAGTACTTC. Protein: CASSPWDRGSYEQYF. The gene calls are TRBV6-1 and TRBJ2-7; 10 nucleotides line up with TRBD1. The length of the CDR3 is 15 residues. After removal of 5 bases from V and 1 base from J, the junction contained 5 bases not matched to a gene. In germline, CDR1 is MNHNS, CDR2 SASEGT.

The V gene is TRBV4-1, the J gene TRBJ2-2, with a possible D match to TRBD2 (6 bases). The CDR3 is 16 residues long. Germline CDR1 and CDR2: MGHRA and YSYEKL. V gave up 3 bases and J gave up 5 bases, with 16 bases separating them. The CDR3 DNA reads TGCGCCAGCAGCCAGAGACTAGTTGAGGGAACCGGGGAGCTGTTTTTT. It translates to CASSQRLVEGTGELFF.

The genes are TRBV10-3 and TRBJ2-2; 12 nucleotides agree with TRBD1. Unmatched junction bases numbered 9, after V lost 6 bases and J lost 1 base. The CDR3 is made up of 18 amino acids. Germline V gene data show CDR1 as ENHRY and CDR2 as SYGVKD. CDR3: CAISPGQGARGNTGELFF. The CDR3, as DNA: TGTGCCATCAGCCCGGGACAGGGGGCGCGAGGGAACACCGGGGAGCTGTTTTTT.

The V and J genes are TRBV9 and TRBJ2-3; the D gene is possibly TRBD2 (5 bases). Trimming stripped 0 bases from V and 0 bases from J, with 20 bases between. The CDR3 sequence is 19 residues long. Germline loops: CDR1 SGDLS, CDR2 YYNGEE. The CDR3 reads CASSVGLAGWSASTDTQYF. The CDR3 DNA sequence: TGTGCCAGCAGCGTAGGCCTAGCAGGTTGGTCGGCTAGCACAGATACGCAGTATTTT. Complete variable domain (other parts from reference TRBV9 and TRBJ2-3): DSGVTQTPKHLITATGQRVTLRCSPRSGDLSVYWYQQSLDQGLQFLIQYYNGEERAKGNILERFSAQQFPDLHSELNLSSLELGDSALYFCASSVGLAGWSASTDTQYFGPGTRLTVL.

This sequence joins TRBV10-3 and TRBJ1-2, with TRBD1 as a possible D gene (6 bases). Trimming left V 2 bases short and J 11 bases short, with 9 bases between. This CDR3 has 11 amino acids. Germline V gene sequence: CDR1 ENHRY, CDR2 SYGVKD. CDR3 protein: CAISEQGWYTF. CDR3 DNA: TGTGCCATCAGTGAGCAGGGGTGGTACACCTTC.

V gene TRBV2 combines with J gene TRBJ2-3; 12 nucleotides align to TRBD1. With 7 bases clipped from V and 3 bases from J, the junction kept 5 bases outside the gene matches. This CDR3 contains 15 residues. Germline V CDR1 and CDR2: SNHLY, FYNNEI. CDR3 protein: CASTGDRGPTDTQYF. The CDR3 DNA is TGTGCCAGCACGGGGGACAGGGGGCCGACAGATACGCAGTATTTT.

The chain links TRBV7-9 to TRBJ1-1, with D perhaps matching TRBD1 (6 bases). Per germline, CDR1 SEHNR and CDR2 FQNEAQ (reference sequence). The CDR3 is 13 amino acids. Trimming stripped 5 bases from V and 5 bases from J, with 12 bases between. CDR3 nucleotide sequence: TGTGCCAGCAGCCCGGGGGCGCCGACTGAAGCTTTCTTT. It codes for CASSPGAPTEAFF.

The chain combines TRBV7-8 with TRBJ2-7, with no clear D. The length of the CDR3 is 11 residues. V lost 4 bases to trimming and J lost 4 bases, with 5 bases between them. Per germline, CDR1 SGHVS and CDR2 FQNEAQ. For the CDR3, the DNA is TGTGCCAGCAGCTCCCTGTACGAGCAGTACTTC. Amino acid sequence: CASSSLYEQYF.

This clone was observed a few times. The gene calls are TRBV5-1 and TRBJ2-5; D ambiguous. The germline V gene has CDR1 SGHRS and CDR2 YFSETQ. This CDR3 spans 14 amino acids. V lost 7 bases and J 11 bases, leaving 24 bases between the germline ends. The DNA of the CDR3 is TGCGCCAGCGGGCCTGGGCAGACCCCTAAAGAGCAGTACTTC. This translates into CASGPGQTPKEQYF.

The rearrangement links TRBV7-2 to TRBJ2-5; TRBD2 is a possible D gene (5 bases). This CDR3 has 15 residues. CDR1 is SGHTA and CDR2 is FQGNSA in the germline V gene. V was shortened by 5 bases and J by 5 bases, with 18 bases between the two germline ends. CDR3 in DNA: TGTGCCAGCAGCATCCCCAGGCGGGTCGGGGAGACCCAGTACTTC. It is translated as CASSIPRRVGETQYF.

The chain recombines TRBV9 with TRBJ1-4; 9 nucleotides align to TRBD1. Germline V gene sequence: CDR1 SGDLS, CDR2 YYNGEE. V lost 5 bases to trimming and J lost 3 bases; unmatched junction nucleotides: 5. This CDR3 has 15 amino acids. The CDR3: CASSGDRAPNEKLFF. CDR3 in DNA: TGTGCCAGCAGTGGGGACAGGGCCCCTAATGAAAAACTGTTTTTT.

The V call is TRBV29-1, the J call TRBJ2-2, with a tentative D call TRBD1 (6 bases). From germline, CDR1 is SQVTM and CDR2 ANQGSEA. CDR3 length equals 16 residues. V lost 6 bases, J lost 0 bases, and 17 bases lay in between. CDR3 in DNA: TGCAGCGTCGTATCAGGGGCGCAGGCGAACACCGGGGAGCTGTTTTTT. Translated, it gives CSVVSGAQANTGELFF.

The chain is built from TRBV5-6 and TRBJ2-7; TRBD1 agrees at 8 bases. Germline loops: CDR1 SGHDT, CDR2 YYEEEE. The length of the CDR3 is 15 residues. V trimming: 3 bases; J trimming: 5 bases; junction bases outside the gene matches: 10. CDR3 sequence reads: CASSSGQGWENEQYF. The CDR3 bases are TGTGCCAGCAGCTCAGGACAGGGATGGGAGAACGAGCAGTACTTC.

J is TRBJ2-1 and V is TRBV29-1; the D gene is possibly TRBD1 (6 bases). Trimming left V 3 bases short and J 6 bases short, with 15 bases between. The germline V gene encodes CDR1 SQVTM and CDR2 ANQGSEA. This CDR3 contains 14 residues. The CDR3 region has the DNA TGCAGCGTTGAGTTCACAGGGTCATCCAATGAGCAGTTCTTC. Translation: CSVEFTGSSNEQFF.

A few counts support this clone. This rearrangement joins TRBV13 to TRBJ1-2; TRBD1 is a possible D gene (5 bases). Germline assignment: CDR1 PRHDT and CDR2 FYEKMQ (reference sequence). The length of the CDR3 is 14 residues. V was trimmed by 0 bases and J by 5 bases, leaving 10 bases between them. The CDR3 bases are TGTGCCAGCAGCTTAGGGGACGGGGGATATGGCTACACCTTC. As protein: CASSLGDGGYGYTF.

The V gene is TRBV6-5, the J gene TRBJ2-5; a weak D match, TRBD2 (7 bases). CDR3 length equals 15 residues. CDR1 MNHEY and CDR2 SVGAGI come from the germline V gene. The V end lost 0 bases, the J end lost 5 bases, and 13 bases lay between the germline ends. The CDR3 here is CASSYSGGGGETQYF. The CDR3 DNA is TGTGCCAGCAGTTACTCGGGGGGGGGCGGTGAGACCCAGTACTTC.

The chain recombines TRBV5-6 with TRBJ2-2, with D unresolved. V gave up 2 bases and J gave up 1 base, with 6 bases separating them. The CDR3 runs 14 residues. Germline V gene sequence: CDR1 SGHDT, CDR2 YYEEEE. The CDR3, as DNA: TGTGCCAGCAGCTTACAACTGAACACCGGGGAGCTGTTTTTT. Its protein is CASSLQLNTGELFF.

The V call is TRBV14, the J call TRBJ2-3; D remains ambiguous. Trimming removed 0 bases at V and 6 bases at J, with 7 bases between. The germline V gene encodes CDR1 SGHDN and CDR2 FVKESK. This CDR3 is built from 13 residues. The CDR3 loop reads CASSQEDLDTQYF. In DNA, the CDR3 is TGTGCCAGCAGCCAAGAGGATTTGGATACGCAGTATTTT.

This clone was counted between two and nine times. The chain joins TRBV4-3 to TRBJ1-4; 10 bases are shared with TRBD1. The germline gives CDR1 LGHNA, CDR2 YSLEER. The CDR3 length is 15 residues. Unmatched junction bases numbered 1, after V lost 1 base and J lost 5 bases. DNA of the CDR3: TGCGCCAGCAGCCAAGTGGGACAGGGGAATGAAAAACTGTTTTTT. Protein product: CASSQVGQGNEKLFF.

V gene TRBV9 combines with J gene TRBJ2-3; D unclear. Germline V gives CDR1 SGDLS, CDR2 YYNGEE. Trimming pared 6 bases from V and 4 bases from J, leaving 15 bases between. This CDR3 has 14 residues. The CDR3 bases are TGTGCCAGCATCTTCCCCGGCAGCTCAGATACGCAGTATTTT. Translating gives CASIFPGSSDTQYF.

This clone showed up just a few times. The chain carries TRBV15 and TRBJ2-1, with D hard to call. Germline V CDR1 and CDR2: LNHNV, YYDKDF (reference sequence). The CDR3 is 14 amino acids. Deletions cut 1 base from V and 5 bases from J, with 9 bases between. The CDR3 loop reads CATSRVKANNEQFF. The CDR3 region has the DNA TGTGCCACCAGCAGAGTAAAAGCTAACAATGAGCAGTTCTTC.